Listed below are T cell receptor beta chains from one sample, sequenced in a study of cytomegalovirus exposure and HLA in healthy donors. TCRdb's copy holds only in-frame clones and misses some; the assay was immunoSEQ multiplex PCR. This table holds around 220,000 clones, about 83% found once. Sequenced sample: PBMCs. The origin of the receptors is a man aged 35-49 years in good health and CMV-seronegative. Both conserved end residues are part of each CDR3. The order of the fields is CDR3 DNA, CDR3 protein, V gene, D gene, clone size, J gene. A D gene is named only where the DNA matches it firmly. Some rows mark clone size as missing; the rest say once, few, many or name a class of expanded clone.

DNA: TGTGCCAGCAGAAAGTGGGGCAGGGGGGAATTCACTGAAGCTTTCTTT; CDR3: CASRKWGRGEFTEAFF; V: TRBV7-8; D: TRBD1; size: -; J: TRBJ1-1
DNA: TGTGCCAGCAGCGTAGCTAGCCAGGTCTCAAACACCGGGGAGCTGTTTTTT; CDR3: CASSVASQVSNTGELFF; V: TRBV9; D: -; size: -; J: TRBJ2-2
DNA: TGCGCCAGCAGCCCACCTCAGGGCTACGAGCAGTACTTC; CDR3: CASSPPQGYEQYF; V: TRBV4-1; D: -; size: -; J: TRBJ2-7
DNA: TGTGCCAGTAGTACCTCAGGGGGGTACGAGCAGTACTTC; CDR3: CASSTSGGYEQYF; V: TRBV19; D: -; size: -; J: TRBJ2-7
DNA: TGTGCCAGCAGCTCGGGACAGGGGAGCAATCAGCCCCAGCATTTT; CDR3: CASSSGQGSNQPQHF; V: TRBV7-9; D: TRBD1; size: few; J: TRBJ1-5
DNA: TGTGCCAGCAGCAAAGCCCCGGGCGGGGAGGAGGTCAAAAACATTCAGTACTTC; CDR3: CASSKAPGGEEVKNIQYF; V: TRBV21-1; D: -; size: -; J: TRBJ2-4
DNA: TGTGCCAGCAGCTTAGGGGGGGACGCCTACAATGAGCAGTTCTTC; CDR3: CASSLGGDAYNEQFF; V: TRBV7-9; D: -; size: -; J: TRBJ2-1
DNA: TGTGCCAGCAGCGTAGGAGTCGAAATGAACACTGAAGCTTTCTTT; CDR3: CASSVGVEMNTEAFF; V: TRBV9; D: -; size: -; J: TRBJ1-1
DNA: TGTGCCAGCAGCAATCCGAATCAGCCCCAGCATTTT; CDR3: CASSNPNQPQHF; V: TRBV7-9; D: -; size: -; J: TRBJ1-5
DNA: TGCGCCAGCGGGAAGGGAGAGCCAAAAGAGACCCAGTACTTC; CDR3: CASGKGEPKETQYF; V: TRBV5-1; D: -; size: few; J: TRBJ2-5
DNA: TGCGCCAGCACCTTCCTAGCGGGGTCGTCGACAGATACGCAGTATTTT; CDR3: CASTFLAGSSTDTQYF; V: TRBV5-1; D: TRBD2; size: -; J: TRBJ2-3
DNA: TGTGCCACCAGCAGGAGCGGGGGTGAGACCCAGTACTTC; CDR3: CATSRSGGETQYF; V: TRBV15; D: TRBD2; size: -; J: TRBJ2-5
DNA: TGTGCCAGCAGCCCGTCGGGGGGAAGGAACGAGCAGTACTTC; CDR3: CASSPSGGRNEQYF; V: TRBV9; D: TRBD2; size: -; J: TRBJ2-7
DNA: TGTGCCAGCAGTCCCGGGACAGGGGGCCGGGTGGATACGCAGTATTTT; CDR3: CASSPGTGGRVDTQYF; V: TRBV6-4; D: TRBD1; size: -; J: TRBJ2-3
DNA: TGTTCCAGCAGCTCGACAGGGCCGAGTTCTGGAGGCAACGTCCTGACTTTC; CDR3: CSSSSTGPSSGGNVLTF; V: TRBV7-9; D: TRBD1; size: -; J: TRBJ2-6
DNA: TGTGCCAGCAGCCAAGGAAGCCTAGCGGGGGATACGCAGTATTTT; CDR3: CASSQGSLAGDTQYF; V: TRBV4-2; D: TRBD2; size: -; J: TRBJ2-3
DNA: TGTGCCAGCAGCTTAGAACGCCTAAGCACAGATACGCAGTATTTT; CDR3: CASSLERLSTDTQYF; V: TRBV7-3; D: -; size: -; J: TRBJ2-3
DNA: TGCGCCAGCAGCTCGACAGGGGAAGAGACCCAGTACTTC; CDR3: CASSSTGEETQYF; V: TRBV5-1; D: TRBD1; size: -; J: TRBJ2-5
DNA: TGTGCCAGCACCAGGACTAGCACAGATACGCAGTATTTT; CDR3: CASTRTSTDTQYF; V: TRBV7-2; D: -; size: -; J: TRBJ2-3
DNA: TGTGCCAGCAGTTTACAGGGGGCCCCTACCTACGAGCAGTACTTC; CDR3: CASSLQGAPTYEQYF; V: TRBV28; D: TRBD1; size: -; J: TRBJ2-7
DNA: TGTGCCAGCAGCTGGACAGTCTCCTACAATGAGCAGTTCTTC; CDR3: CASSWTVSYNEQFF; V: TRBV5-8; D: -; size: many; J: TRBJ2-1
DNA: TGTGCCAGCAGTTACCCCCGAGGGGCGGGGACTGAAGCTTTCTTT; CDR3: CASSYPRGAGTEAFF; V: TRBV6-5; D: -; size: -; J: TRBJ1-1
DNA: TGTGCCAGCAGCCTCCCTCTAGCGGCTGAGCAGTTCTTC; CDR3: CASSLPLAAEQFF; V: TRBV7-9; D: TRBD2; size: -; J: TRBJ2-1
DNA: TGTGCCAGCAGTGGCCGGGATGCTGGGGCCAACGTCCTGACTTTC; CDR3: CASSGRDAGANVLTF; V: TRBV2; D: -; size: -; J: TRBJ2-6
DNA: TGTGCCAGCAGCTTGGACAGAACGAACACCGGGGAGCTGTTTTTT; CDR3: CASSLDRTNTGELFF; V: TRBV5-5; D: -; size: -; J: TRBJ2-2
DNA: TGTGCCAGCAGTTTATGGGGACTAGCGGATCTGGGGTGGAAGGGCGAGCAGTACTTC; CDR3: CASSLWGLADLGWKGEQYF; V: TRBV27; D: TRBD2; size: few; J: TRBJ2-7
DNA: TGTGCCAGCAGCCCGCGGGAGGTTGCCAAAAACATTCAGTACTTC; CDR3: CASSPREVAKNIQYF; V: TRBV11-2; D: TRBD2; size: -; J: TRBJ2-4
DNA: TGTGCCAGCAGTGGGACTAGCGGGACTGAGCAGTTCTTC; CDR3: CASSGTSGTEQFF; V: TRBV6-1; D: TRBD2; size: -; J: TRBJ2-1
DNA: TGCGCCAGCAGCATGGTAGCGGAGTACGAGCAGTACTTC; CDR3: CASSMVAEYEQYF; V: TRBV5-1; D: -; size: -; J: TRBJ2-7
DNA: TGTGCCTGGAGTGTAAGACAGGGGCTTGCGGCTTTCTTT; CDR3: CAWSVRQGLAAFF; V: TRBV30; D: TRBD1; size: once; J: TRBJ1-1
DNA: TGTGCCAGCAGCCAGAGCCCCCTAGCGGGAGGGTACAATGAGCAGTTCTTC; CDR3: CASSQSPLAGGYNEQFF; V: TRBV4-2; D: TRBD2; size: -; J: TRBJ2-1
DNA: TGTGCCATCAGTGAGGGGCTAGCGGGAAAGGCCGGGGAGCTGTTTTTT; CDR3: CAISEGLAGKAGELFF; V: TRBV10-3; D: TRBD2; size: -; J: TRBJ2-2
DNA: TGTGCCACCGGACAGGGGAGGGAGACCCAGTACTTC; CDR3: CATGQGRETQYF; V: TRBV10-3; D: TRBD1; size: few; J: TRBJ2-5
DNA: TGTGCCAGCAGTTTAGGGAGAGGGAATGGCTACACCTTC; CDR3: CASSLGRGNGYTF; V: TRBV28; D: -; size: -; J: TRBJ1-2
DNA: TGTGCCAGCAGACGACGGGACAGTAATACAGATACGCAGTATTTT; CDR3: CASRRRDSNTDTQYF; V: TRBV9; D: TRBD1; size: -; J: TRBJ2-3
DNA: TGTGCCAGCAGCAAACAGGGGGCGCTTTACGAGCAGTACTTC; CDR3: CASSKQGALYEQYF; V: TRBV7-2; D: TRBD1; size: -; J: TRBJ2-7
DNA: TGTGCCAGCAGCTTGTTAGGGAGGGGAGGCTACACCTTC; CDR3: CASSLLGRGGYTF; V: TRBV7-9; D: -; size: few; J: TRBJ1-2
DNA: TGCGCCAGCAGCAACACGGGACAGGGGGCCAATGAGCAGTTCTTC; CDR3: CASSNTGQGANEQFF; V: TRBV5-1; D: TRBD1; size: -; J: TRBJ2-1
DNA: TGCGCCAGCAGCCCAGGCGGGGTCTCTGGAAACACCATATATTTT; CDR3: CASSPGGVSGNTIYF; V: TRBV5-1; D: -; size: few; J: TRBJ1-3
DNA: TGTGCCAGTAGTATTCGACAGATCGGCAATCAGCCCCAGCATTTT; CDR3: CASSIRQIGNQPQHF; V: TRBV19; D: -; size: -; J: TRBJ1-5
DNA: TGTGCCAGTACCATGGTGGGACTCAGGGACGGTCAGCCCCAGCATTTT; CDR3: CASTMVGLRDGQPQHF; V: TRBV19; D: -; size: -; J: TRBJ1-5
DNA: TGCGCCAGCAGCTTGGAGGGGGCGGGTGATGAGCAGTTCTTC; CDR3: CASSLEGAGDEQFF; V: TRBV5-1; D: TRBD1; size: -; J: TRBJ2-1
DNA: TGTGCCAGCAGCCGCCTCTCGCCCGGGACCGGGGAGCTGTTTTTT; CDR3: CASSRLSPGTGELFF; V: TRBV6-5; D: -; size: -; J: TRBJ2-2
DNA: TGTGCCAGCTCACAGACTAGCGGGAGGGCCGAGCAGTACTTC; CDR3: CASSQTSGRAEQYF; V: TRBV18; D: TRBD2; size: -; J: TRBJ2-7
DNA: TGCGCCAGCAGCCAAGAATTGGTTAACGGACTAGCGGGGGGAAGGGAGACCCAGTACTTC; CDR3: CASSQELVNGLAGGRETQYF; V: TRBV4-3; D: TRBD2; size: -; J: TRBJ2-5
DNA: TGTGCCAGCAGCACCTCGACAGCTGAGCAGTTCTTC; CDR3: CASSTSTAEQFF; V: TRBV9; D: -; size: once; J: TRBJ2-1
DNA: TGTGCCAGTAGGGTCATCCACATTGGGGCCACTGAAGCTTTCTTT; CDR3: CASRVIHIGATEAFF; V: TRBV19; D: -; size: -; J: TRBJ1-1
DNA: TGTGCCAGCAGCTTGGGACAGACAATCTCTGGAAACACCATATATTTT; CDR3: CASSLGQTISGNTIYF; V: TRBV5-6; D: -; size: -; J: TRBJ1-3
DNA: TGTGCCAGCAACCATCGGGGGCAGGGGGCTTATCAGCCCCAGCATTTT; CDR3: CASNHRGQGAYQPQHF; V: TRBV2; D: TRBD1; size: -; J: TRBJ1-5
DNA: TGTGCCAGCAGTAGGACAGTCCACTCTGGGGCCAACGTCCTGACTTTC; CDR3: CASSRTVHSGANVLTF; V: TRBV2; D: -; size: -; J: TRBJ2-6